This T cell receptor beta chain came from a study of human thymus T cells (dated by TCRdb to between 2020 and 2021). Concerning the study at large: The study used under 10 infant thymus samples plus four related peripheral blood samples to characterize TCR alpha and beta repertoires. The cohort included more than five male and two female infants, with donor ages spanning 7 to 244 days. What the study reported, not specific to this receptor: Biased V and J gene segment usage appeared to be present in both thymic and peripheral blood repertoires. Highly overlapping thymic TCR repertoires among unrelated individuals were reported in the related research. On average, thymus samples yielded approximately 780,000 unique TCRB clonotypes, whereas blood samples yielded some 92,000.

As to this clone: The antigen it recognizes is unknown. Within one base of it there is no much larger clone, and no base qualities were kept.

CDR1 and CDR2 are read off the germline V gene as SGHVS and FNYEAQ. The V end gives up 5 bases and the J end 8 bases, leaving 10 bases in the junction not matched to a gene. The CDR3 covers 15 residues, taking in both the cysteine and the phenylalanine. Kept here is only the CDR3 DNA, which spans 45 bases and is read in frame from base 1. Thymus tissue was collected as surgical resects that were removed during corrective cardiac surgery. In Finland, the donors were immunologically healthy infants who were having open corrective cardiac surgery for congenital heart defects. Thymocytes were freed from the tissue by mechanical means and kept at -70 degrees C as pellets of roughly 9-33 million cells. A QIAsymphony instrument was used to extract genomic DNA from frozen cell pellets. The immunoSEQ multiplex PCR assay was used to amplify the TCRB and TCRAD loci from a standardized quantity of quality-controlled genomic DNA. The amplicons spanned the V(D)J region and were long enough to cover the CDR3 and allow V and J genes to be identified. Amplicon sequencing was performed on an Illumina platform through the commercial immunoSEQ service. As for the authors' bioinformatics: Primer bias and sequencing errors were corrected as previously described, and TCRAD and TCRB were defined on the basis of the IMGT database. immunoSEQ Analyzer 3.0 and VDJTools were used for repertoire analysis, which covered basic statistics, V/J segment usage, diversity estimates, rarefaction and pairwise overlap. To estimate diversity, the Chao1, ChaoE, Efron-Thisted, Shannon and inverse Simpson indices were applied, and diversity was also estimated on datasets down-sampled to the smallest sample. Repertoire overlap was assessed by strict matching of CDR3 nucleotide sequence, V gene and J gene, and clustering was done by Jaccard-based multidimensional scaling. In TCRdb, the immuneACCESS table is reduced to in-frame sequences with V and J assigned. These tables do not hold every clone; where another copy was compared, an unresolved V gene accounts for under half, and the others remain unexplained. V and J calls plus clone size are reproduced from that table; the DNA served to infer D and trimming. Here the sample has tens of thousands of clones; 95% occur a single time. Together, the top ten hold 0.03% to 0.035% of the sample.

The sequenced sample consisted of thymus tissue. The V gene is TRBV7-6 and the J gene is TRBJ1-3; the central 9 bases match TRBD1. This sequence was found in a girl under two years old with a congenital heart defect but otherwise immunologically healthy. The bases read TGTGCCAGCAGCCCGACCCGGGACAGGGAGGACACCATATATTTT. This yields the protein CASSPTRDREDTIYF. The reference TRBV7-6 and TRBJ1-3 proteins fill in what lies around the CDR3, so the full variable domain reads GAGVSQSPRYKVTKRGQDVALRCDPISGHVSLYWYRQALGQGPEFLTYFNYEAQQDKSGLPNDRFSAERPEGSISTLTIQRTEQRDSAMYRCASSPTRDREDTIYFGEGSWLTVV.